One sample yielded the 15 T cell receptor beta chains listed below, sequenced in a study of regulatory T cells in long-lasting Graves disease. TCR beta libraries were built with iRepertoire HTBI primers and Arm-PCR of CDR3 regions. Using its own MiXCR run on the multiplex PCR reads, TCRdb lists one record per CDR3 protein. The table includes approximately 470,000 distinct CDR3 sequences, less than 25% detected once. Time point in this sample: persistent/refractory GD, antithyroid drugs over 5 years with positive TRAb. Preparation of the TCR library used RNA extracted from PBMCs. The material was peripheral blood mononuclear cells (PBMCs), obtained when the disease was refractory, from a patient treated with antithyroid drugs. Every receptor here comes from a female donor with Graves disease.

In this sample, this clonotype turned up many times. This chain joins TRBV27 and TRBJ2-7, with D perhaps matching TRBD2 (5 bases). The CDR3 is 19 amino acids. Looked up from germline, CDR1 is MNHEY and CDR2 is SMNVEV (reference sequence). Deletions cut 1 base from V and 0 bases from J, with 22 bases between. The CDR3 region is CASSLYPTGESDSSYEQYF. CDR3 coding DNA: TGTGCCAGCAGTTTATATCCTACCGGGGAGTCCGATAGCTCCTACGAGCAGTACTTC.

This clonotype came up a few times. The CDR3 DNA reads TGTGCCAGCAGCCCGGGACCGACAGGGGAAACTTTCGAAGCTTTCTTT. Amino acid sequence: CASSPGPTGETFEAFF. V usage is TRBV6-1 and J usage is TRBJ1-1; 8 nucleotides align to TRBD1. The CDR3 length is 16 residues. Germline V gene sequence: CDR1 MNHNS, CDR2 SASEGT. V dropped 6 bases and J dropped 8; count of bases not matched to a gene: 17.

This clonotype was observed many times. The CDR3 loop is CASSLWGERTAFF. CDR3 nucleotide sequence: TGTGCCAGCAGTTTATGGGGGGAGAGGACGGCTTTCTTT. The chain links TRBV27 to TRBJ1-1; possible D gene TRBD1, 5 bases. The germline V gene has CDR1 MNHEY and CDR2 SMNVEV (reference sequence). The CDR3 totals 13 residues. Deletions cut 1 base from V and 11 bases from J, with 14 bases between.

This clonotype occurred many times. The chain has TRBV7-2 and TRBJ2-5; tentatively, D is TRBD2 (6 bases). V was shortened by 1 base and J by 1 base, with 7 bases between the two germline ends. Germline CDR1 reads SGHTA; CDR2 reads FQGNSA. The CDR3 sequence is 14 residues long. This CDR3 reads CASSLDSGQETQYF. CDR3 sequence (DNA): TGTGCCAGCAGCTTAGATAGCGGCCAAGAGACCCAGTACTTC.

The V call is TRBV2, the J call TRBJ2-3; TRBD2 agrees at 8 bases. The V gene end was trimmed by 6 bases and the J gene end by 15 bases; junction bases not matched to a gene: 14. The CDR3 loop spans 13 amino acids. Germline assignment: CDR1 SNHLY and CDR2 FYNNEI. The CDR3 nucleotides are TGTGCCAGCAGGTTGAAAATAGCGGGGCCGGCTTATTTT. Residues: CASRLKIAGPAYF. The whole variable domain, filled in from reference TRBV2 and TRBJ2-3, reads EPEVTQTPSHQVTQMGQEVILRCVPISNHLYFYWYRQILGQKVEFLVSFYNNEISEKSEIFDDQFSVERPDGSNFTLKIRSTKLEDSAMYFCASRLKIAGPAYFGPGTRLTVL.

This clonotype was seen a handful of times. The V and J genes are TRBV28 and TRBJ1-2; maybe TRBD1 (6 bases). V was clipped by 9 bases and J by 6 bases, with 11 bases between them. The CDR3 runs to 11 residues. The germline CDR1 and CDR2 sequences are MDHEN and SYDVKM. CDR3 sequence reads: CASTQGDGYTF. In DNA form, the CDR3 reads TGTGCCAGTACACAGGGAGATGGCTACACCTTC.

The V call is TRBV29-1, the J call TRBJ2-3; 13 nucleotides align to TRBD2. Trimming took 4 bases from V and 5 from J; bases not matched to a gene: 9. Germline V gene data show CDR1 as SQVTM and CDR2 as ANQGSEA. This CDR3 is built from 16 residues. CDR3 DNA sequence: TGCAGCGTTGCCGGGACTAGCGGGAAGAGGGTAGATACGCAGTATTTT. Amino acid sequence: CSVAGTSGKRVDTQYF.

The genes are TRBV4-3 and TRBJ1-3, with unresolved D. The CDR3 runs 16 residues. Looked up from germline, CDR1 is LGHNA and CDR2 is YSLEER. V lost 0 bases and J 0 bases, leaving 9 bases between the germline ends. The DNA for the CDR3 is TGCGCCAGCAGCCAAGACGGGCAGAGCTCTGGAAACACCATATATTTT. Its protein is CASSQDGQSSGNTIYF.

This clonotype was counted at least ten times. The chain uses TRBV11-2 and TRBJ2-5; 7 bases are shared with TRBD2. J was trimmed by 5 bases and V by 0 bases; bases with no gene match: 6. CDR3 length: 15 amino acids. The V gene's germline CDR1 is SGHAT and CDR2 FQNNGV. This chain's CDR3 is CASSLDSGTTETQYF. The DNA of the CDR3 is TGTGCCAGCAGCTTAGATTCGGGGACTACGGAGACCCAGTACTTC.

The chain uses TRBV7-9 and TRBJ1-4, with 7 bases fitting TRBD1. The length of the CDR3 is 14 residues. The V gene's germline CDR1 is SEHNR and CDR2 FQNEAQ (reference sequence). Trimming cost V 6 bases and J 8 bases; bases outside gene matches: 9. This chain's CDR3 is CASSSPGQYEKLFF. CDR3 nucleotide sequence: TGTGCCAGCAGTTCCCCGGGACAGTACGAAAAACTGTTTTTT.

This clonotype was recorded a few times. V and J are TRBV10-3 and TRBJ2-4; TRBD2 aligns across 8 bases. This CDR3 spans 15 amino acids. The germline CDR1 and CDR2 sequences are ENHRY and SYGVKD. The V and J ends lost 4 bases and 0 bases, in that order; junction bases with no gene match: 2. CDR3 region: CAISVSGVAKNIQYF. The CDR3 region has the DNA TGTGCCATCAGTGTTAGCGGGGTAGCCAAAAACATTCAGTACTTC.

In its sample, this clonotype was seen many times. The CDR3 DNA reads as TGTGCCAGCAGTGAATACATTACAGGGGACTATGGCTACACCTTC. This translates into CASSEYITGDYGYTF. The chain recombines TRBV6-1 with TRBJ1-2; 7 bases are shared with TRBD1. J was trimmed by 3 bases and V by 2 bases; bases with no gene match: 6. Germline CDR1 MNHNS, CDR2 SASEGT. There are 15 residues in the CDR3.

This clonotype was observed many times. J is TRBJ1-6 and V is TRBV2; TRBD1 might be the D (5 bases). The V and J ends lost 3 bases and 10 bases respectively, with 13 bases between them. Germline CDR1 reads SNHLY; CDR2 reads FYNNEI. This CDR3 has 14 residues. CDR3 coding DNA: TGTGCCAGCAGTGAGGGCAGGGTGTACTCACCCCTCCACTTT. Translated, it gives CASSEGRVYSPLHF.

The J gene is TRBJ2-1, the V gene TRBV12-3 or TRBV12-4; 8 bases match TRBD2. This CDR3 region has 15 residues. V lost 6 bases and J lost 10; bases outside the gene matches: 14. The CDR3 region is CASRPTSGPRGEQFF. The CDR3 DNA is TGTGCCAGCAGACCCACTAGCGGCCCGAGGGGGGAGCAGTTCTTC.

The table lists this clonotype with many counts. The V and J genes are TRBV28 and TRBJ2-7, with D perhaps assigned TRBD1 or TRBD2 (5 bases each). Trimming pared 2 bases from V and 4 bases from J, leaving 12 bases between. The CDR3 runs 14 residues. Germline V lookup: CDR1 MDHEN, CDR2 SYDVKM. The CDR3 DNA follows: TGTGCCAGCAGTTTAGGGGGTTACCAATACGAGCAGTACTTC. Its translation is CASSLGGYQYEQYF.